This TCR beta chain was observed in a study of T cell responses to AZD1222 COVID-19 vaccine. Sequenced by immunoSEQ multiplex PCR; TCRdb stores in-frame clones only, minus some. The data show 80,000 to 100,000 clones, with just over 85% seen just once and about 9.4% held by the top ten. The CDR3 spans 17 residues. Unmatched junction bases numbered 9, after V lost 2 bases and J lost 3 bases. Germline V gene lookup returns CDR1 ENHRY and CDR2 SYGVKD. About this clone: Its antigen is unknown.

The study's findings and limits: The study reported that nearly half of spike-specific TCRs target unmutated variant regions.

Sequences were derived from peripheral blood, sampled on day 0 of MenACWY control vaccination. This clonotype was obtained from an adult in good health. The V and J genes are TRBV10-3 and TRBJ2-7; 11 positions match TRBD1. CDR3 region: CAISETLRDRGGYEQYF. CDR3 bases: TGTGCCATCAGTGAGACACTCCGGGACAGGGGGGGCTACGAGCAGTACTTC.